The source of this T cell receptor (beta chain) is a study of blood T cell repertoires in COVID-19. Study-level information: COVID-19 samples from acute and convalescent phases originated in the United States, Italy and Spain. T cells, B-cell-depleted T cells, or PBMCs provided the cDNA or gDNA that served as material.

TCRdb's table, derived via immunoSEQ multiplex PCR, lists solely in-frame clones and lacks some. Among about 150,000 clones listed, 85% to 90% were seen once. Trimming cost V 5 bases and J 7 bases; bases outside gene matches: 5. Germline V gives CDR1 MNHEY, CDR2 SVGAGI. CDR3 size: 14 residues. This clone has only a few counts. The sequence was obtained from a woman aged 40 to 49 with acute or convalescent COVID-19. V gene TRBV6-5 combines with J gene TRBJ1-5; 10 bases agree with TRBD1. Sequenced material: peripheral blood. CDR3 sequence (DNA): TGTGCCAGCAGTAGCCTGACAGGGGGCCAGCCCCAGCATTTT. It yields the protein CASSSLTGGQPQHF.